A single sample is the source of the 19 T cell receptor beta chains below, sequenced in a study of cytomegalovirus exposure and HLA in healthy donors. Primers for the PCR totalled 60 Vbeta and 13 Jbeta. Clones were read by immunoSEQ multiplex PCR, and TCRdb kept only the in-frame ones, dropping some. The sample contains about 150,000 clones, about 83% of which appear only once. The sample taken for sequencing was PBMCs. These receptors came from a woman aged 25 to 39 in good health and CMV-seronegative.

This chain uses TRBV2 with TRBJ1-2; D unclear. The CDR3 is 14 amino acids. V was trimmed by 3 bases and J by 2 bases, leaving 10 bases between them. The germline CDR1 and CDR2 sequences are SNHLY and FYNNEI. CDR3 nucleotides: TGTGCCAGCAGTGATCCCACGCGGAACTATGGCTACACCTTC. As protein: CASSDPTRNYGYTF.

The chain uses TRBV4-1 and TRBJ2-6, with 12 bases that match TRBD1. This CDR3 region has 19 residues. V lost 2 bases and J lost 2; bases outside the gene matches: 7. In germline, CDR1 is MGHRA, CDR2 YSYEKL. CDR3 residues: CASSQPGQGALTGANVLTF. For the CDR3, the DNA is TGCGCCAGCAGCCAACCGGGACAGGGGGCTTTAACTGGGGCCAACGTCCTGACTTTC.

The V call is TRBV4-3, the J call TRBJ1-1, with TRBD1 identical over 8 bases. Germline V gene sequence: CDR1 LGHNA, CDR2 YSLEER. With 1 base clipped from V and 11 bases from J, the junction kept 3 bases outside the gene matches. The CDR3 is 12 residues long. The CDR3 DNA follows: TGCGCCAGCAGCCAAGGGACAGGGACGGCTTTCTTT. It yields the protein CASSQGTGTAFF.

The chain is built from TRBV30 and TRBJ2-7; 7 positions agree with TRBD2. Germline-derived CDR1 and CDR2 are GTSNPN and SVGIG (reference sequence). The CDR3 consists of 15 residues. V lost 1 base, J lost 3 bases, and 9 bases stayed unmatched. The DNA for the CDR3 is TGTGCCTGGAGTGGGGACCGGGGCGGGGGCTACGAGCAGTACTTC. Translation gives CAWSGDRGGGYEQYF.

As for this clone: The same CDR3 arises from other DNA sequences in this sample as well. The rearrangement uses TRBV7-2 and TRBJ2-7; 8 bases align to TRBD2. The CDR3 is 13 residues long. Trimming at V came to 5 bases and at J to 7 bases, leaving 7 bases not matched to a gene. The germline CDR1 and CDR2 sequences are SGHTA and FQGNSA. CDR3 loop: CASSGTSIREQYF. The CDR3, as DNA: TGTGCCAGCAGCGGGACTAGTATTCGGGAGCAGTACTTC.

The V call is TRBV19, the J call TRBJ1-4, with TRBD1 identical over 9 bases. This CDR3 comprises 15 residues. With 10 bases clipped from V and 7 bases from J, the junction kept 13 bases outside the gene matches. CDR1 LNHDA and CDR2 SQIVND come from the germline V gene (reference sequence). CDR3 nucleotides: TGTGCCACCACTATTGGGACAGGGTCGGGTGAAAAACTGTTTTTT. Its protein product is CATTIGTGSGEKLFF. The full variable domain, completed using reference TRBV19 and TRBJ1-4, is DGGITQSPKYLFRKEGQNVTLSCEQNLNHDAMYWYRQDPGQGLRLIYYSQIVNDFQKGDIAEGYSVSREKKESFPLTVTSAQKNPTAFYLCATTIGTGSGEKLFFGSGTQLSVL.

This clone turned up a few times. The V call is TRBV28, the J call TRBJ1-4; 7 bases line up with TRBD1. V lost 6 bases and J lost 3; bases outside the gene matches: 7. The CDR3 runs to 15 residues. Germline CDR1 MDHEN, CDR2 SYDVKM. CDR3 DNA sequence: TGTGCCAGCAGAGAATACCAGGGGGCTAATGAAAAACTGTTTTTT. Its translation is CASREYQGANEKLFF.

The chain couples TRBV6-1 to TRBJ1-6; possibly TRBD1 for D (6 bases). Germline V lookup: CDR1 MNHNS, CDR2 SASEGT. This CDR3 contains 16 residues. Trimming removed 0 bases at V and 8 bases at J, with 14 bases between. The CDR3 loop is CASSEALGATDSPLHF. The DNA of the CDR3 is TGTGCCAGCAGTGAAGCCTTGGGGGCTACAGATTCACCCCTCCACTTT.

The sample holds one count of this clone. The genes are TRBV7-9 and TRBJ2-7; D possibly corresponds to TRBD1 (5 bases). Germline V gives CDR1 SEHNR, CDR2 FQNEAQ (reference sequence). The CDR3 consists of 14 residues. The V end was cut by 7 bases, the J end by 3 bases, with 16 bases between. In nucleotides, the CDR3 is TGTGCCAGCACCTCCCCGGGCAGGGTCTACGAGCAGTACTTC. Encoded protein: CASTSPGRVYEQYF.

The genes are TRBV5-6 and TRBJ2-7, with D unresolved. The CDR3 extends over 14 amino acids. V dropped 4 bases and J dropped 4 bases, with 15 bases sitting between them. CDR1 SGHDT and CDR2 YYEEEE come from the germline V gene. DNA for the CDR3: TGTGCCAGCAGCCTCGCCTCGGGTTTTTACGAGCAGTACTTC. Translated: CASSLASGFYEQYF.

The CDR3 DNA follows: TGCGCCAGCAGCCTGCCACTGGCCCCGGGCTACAATGAGCAGTTCTTC. It translates to CASSLPLAPGYNEQFF. The chain has TRBV4-1 and TRBJ2-1; D gene ambiguous. From germline, CDR1 is MGHRA and CDR2 YSYEKL. Trimming stripped 4 bases from V and 3 bases from J, with 16 bases between. CDR3 size: 16 residues.

V gene TRBV7-2 combines with J gene TRBJ2-5; D perhaps matches TRBD1 (5 bases). Germline assignment: CDR1 SGHTA and CDR2 FQGNSA. Between the trimmed V and J ends, which lost 4 bases and 0 bases, there was a span of 9 bases. This CDR3 region has 14 residues. The CDR3 loop is CASSSGNYQETQYF. The CDR3 DNA reads TGTGCCAGCAGCTCAGGGAATTACCAAGAGACCCAGTACTTC. The whole variable domain, filled in from reference TRBV7-2 and TRBJ2-5, reads GAGVSQSPSNKVTEKGKDVELRCDPISGHTALYWYRQSLGQGLEFLIYFQGNSAPDKSGLPSDRFSAERTGGSVSTLTIQRTQQEDSAVYLCASSSGNYQETQYFGPGTRLLVL.

This chain joins TRBV6-1 and TRBJ2-7; possible D gene TRBD2, 6 bases. Per germline, CDR1 MNHNS and CDR2 SASEGT. The CDR3 is 13 amino acids. Trimming cost V 7 bases and J 10 bases, with 20 bases left between them. The CDR3 nucleotides are TGTGCCAGCATACCGGGACTCCGAACTGTACAGTACTTC. This gives the protein CASIPGLRTVQYF.

In its sample, this clone was seen a few times. The J gene is TRBJ2-2, the V gene TRBV7-6; no clear D. The V and J ends lost 4 bases and 0 bases respectively, with 6 bases between them. Germline CDR1 is SGHVS and CDR2 is FNYEAQ. The CDR3 totals 14 residues. The CDR3 DNA reads as TGTGCCAGCAGCTCGGTCACGAACACCGGGGAGCTGTTTTTT. It specifies CASSSVTNTGELFF.

This chain uses TRBV19 with TRBJ2-7; the D gene is possibly TRBD1 (6 bases). Trimming stripped 5 bases from V and 0 bases from J, with 11 bases between. The CDR3 has 14 amino acids. From germline, CDR1 is LNHDA and CDR2 SQIVND (reference sequence). CDR3 nucleotides: TGTGCCAGTAGTCAGGGGTCGAACTCCTACGAGCAGTACTTC. This encodes CASSQGSNSYEQYF.

The gene calls are TRBV7-6 and TRBJ2-7; 8 bases are shared with TRBD2. With V trimmed by 4 bases and J by 4 bases, 18 bases remained unmatched. The CDR3 runs to 18 residues. Per germline, CDR1 SGHVS and CDR2 FNYEAQ. CDR3 sequence (DNA): TGTGCCAGCAGCTCGACTATGCCCACCGGGACTAGTTTTTACGAGCAGTACTTC. This encodes CASSSTMPTGTSFYEQYF.

The chain joins TRBV6-5 to TRBJ1-1; 7 bases match TRBD1. Unmatched junction bases numbered 13, after V lost 7 bases and J lost 5 bases. Germline values: CDR1 MNHEY, CDR2 SVGAGI. There are 15 residues in the CDR3. CDR3 loop: CASNRRMEGATEAFF. DNA for the CDR3: TGTGCCAGCAATAGGAGAATGGAGGGGGCAACTGAAGCTTTCTTT.

V and J are TRBV5-1 and TRBJ1-1, with D perhaps TRBD1 (5 bases). This CDR3 has 14 residues. Between the trimmed V and J ends, which lost 0 bases and 5 bases, there was a span of 11 bases. CDR1 and CDR2 (germline): SGHRS, YFSETQ. The CDR3 sequence: CASSLEGAGTEAFF. The CDR3 DNA follows: TGCGCCAGCAGCTTGGAAGGGGCAGGAACTGAAGCTTTCTTT.

This chain joins TRBV5-4 and TRBJ2-3; 11 positions agree with TRBD2. The CDR3 length is 15 residues. Germline V gene lookup returns CDR1 SGHNT and CDR2 YYREEE (reference sequence). V was pared by 4 bases and J by 2 bases, with 3 bases of the junction left unmatched. The CDR3, as DNA: TGTGCCAGCAGCGCTAGCGGGAGGAACACAGATACGCAGTATTTT. It is translated as CASSASGRNTDTQYF. The whole variable domain, filled in from reference TRBV5-4 and TRBJ2-3, reads ETGVTQSPTHLIKTRGQQVTLRCSSQSGHNTVSWYQQALGQGPQFIFQYYREEENGRGNFPPRFSGLQFPNYSSELNVNALELDDSALYLCASSASGRNTDTQYFGPGTRLTVL.